Below, 28 T cell receptor beta chains from the same sample are listed, as sequenced in a study of technical replicates of blood from four donors. Libraries were prepared by immunoSEQ multiplex PCR; TCRdb keeps only in-frame clonotypes and omits some of them. Of approximately 59,000 clones in the sample, 86% were seen once. The sequenced sample was PBMCs. Every receptor here comes from a human donor in good health. Some clones in this sample may be carry-over from other donors' samples.

This clone was detected once. The chain recombines TRBV7-2 with TRBJ2-1, with D possibly TRBD1 on 6 matching bases. Looked up from germline, CDR1 is SGHTA and CDR2 is FQGNSA. This CDR3 region has 16 residues. Trimming left V 1 base short and J 5 bases short, with 15 bases between. CDR3: CASSLGRGRQDNEQFF. CDR3 DNA: TGTGCCAGCAGCTTAGGCAGGGGCAGGCAGGACAATGAGCAGTTCTTC.

The chain links TRBV2 to TRBJ2-5, with TRBD2 matching over 10 bases. This CDR3 comprises 17 residues. CDR1 SNHLY and CDR2 FYNNEI come from the germline V gene. The V gene end was trimmed by 4 bases and the J gene end by 2 bases; junction bases not matched to a gene: 10. The DNA of the CDR3 is TGTGCCAGCAGTGTTCGGGATAGCGGGGGGTGGCAAGAGACCCAGTACTTC. As protein: CASSVRDSGGWQETQYF.

The chain joins TRBV6-5 to TRBJ2-1; D is perhaps TRBD1 (5 bases). The length of the CDR3 is 11 residues. V lost 8 bases, J lost 7 bases, and 9 bases lay in between. Germline V gene lookup returns CDR1 MNHEY and CDR2 SVGAGI. The CDR3 coding sequence is TGTGCCAGCCAAGGGGTAAATGAGCAGTTCTTC. It specifies CASQGVNEQFF.

The J gene is TRBJ1-1, the V gene TRBV10-1, with D possibly matching TRBD1 (6 bases). Looked up from germline, CDR1 is WNHNN and CDR2 is SYGVQD (reference sequence). This CDR3 contains 16 residues. The ends were cut back, 2 bases at V and 2 bases at J, with 15 bases in the middle. Here the CDR3 DNA reads TGCGCCAGCAGTGAGGGACAGCCCAGGATTAACACTGAAGCTTTCTTT. It codes for CASSEGQPRINTEAFF.

This sequence joins TRBV27 and TRBJ2-4, with D uncertain. V lost 0 bases and J 3 bases, leaving 15 bases between the germline ends. This CDR3 has 17 amino acids. Germline CDR1 reads MNHEY; CDR2 reads SMNVEV (reference sequence). As DNA, the CDR3 is TGTGCCAGCAGTTTATCGTGGGCGTTAACACTCAAAAACATTCAGTACTTC. Its translation is CASSLSWALTLKNIQYF.

The chain recombines TRBV6-6 with TRBJ2-2, with TRBD1 identical over 10 bases. The J segment lost 4 bases and the V segment lost 2 bases, leaving 4 bases of the junction unmatched. Germline V gene lookup returns CDR1 MNHNY and CDR2 SVGAGI (reference sequence). The CDR3 has 16 amino acids. The CDR3 protein is CASSYLRTGGTGELFF. CDR3 in DNA: TGTGCCAGCAGTTACCTCCGGACAGGGGGCACCGGGGAGCTGTTTTTT.

The V gene is TRBV7-9, the J gene TRBJ1-3; 8 bases map to TRBD1. Germline assignment: CDR1 SEHNR and CDR2 FQNEAQ (reference sequence). After removal of 2 bases from V and 0 bases from J, the junction contained 6 bases not matched to a gene. This CDR3 contains 17 residues. DNA for the CDR3: TGTGCCAGCAGCTTACGTACAGGGGGATCCTCTGGAAACACCATATATTTT. Its protein product is CASSLRTGGSSGNTIYF.

The CDR3 region is CASSDYGGITDTQYF. The CDR3 DNA follows: TGTGCCAGCAGTGACTACGGGGGGATCACAGATACGCAGTATTTT. The chain links TRBV5-6 to TRBJ2-3; TRBD2 aligns across 7 bases. The ends lost 5 bases at V and 2 bases at J; junction bases unmatched: 8. This CDR3 has 15 amino acids. CDR1 SGHDT and CDR2 YYEEEE come from the germline V gene.

The chain combines TRBV15 with TRBJ2-7; D possibly corresponds to TRBD1 (5 bases). This CDR3 contains 16 residues. Germline V gene lookup returns CDR1 LNHNV and CDR2 YYDKDF (reference sequence). V was pared by 0 bases and J by 5 bases, with 17 bases between. The CDR3 loop reads CATSRDPTRGQNEQYF. In DNA form, the CDR3 reads TGTGCCACCAGCAGAGATCCCACAAGGGGTCAGAACGAGCAGTACTTC.

The chain carries TRBV10-2 and TRBJ1-5, with 9 bases identical to TRBD1. The J segment lost 4 bases and the V segment lost 5 bases, leaving 3 bases of the junction unmatched. Germline lookup yields CDR1 WSHSY and CDR2 SAAADI. This CDR3 is 14 amino acids long. The CDR3 region is CASSWDRVNQPQHF. Here the CDR3 DNA reads TGCGCCAGCAGTTGGGACAGGGTGAATCAGCCCCAGCATTTT.

The J gene is TRBJ2-3, the V gene TRBV7-9; D might be TRBD2 (6 bases). There are 11 residues in the CDR3. Germline V CDR1 and CDR2: SEHNR, FQNEAQ (reference sequence). V lost 11 bases, J lost 7 bases, and 13 bases lay in between. The CDR3 region is CAGGDSNTQYF. The CDR3 DNA reads as TGTGCCGGAGGGGATTCGAATACGCAGTATTTT.

The chain has TRBV4-3 and TRBJ2-2, with D perhaps TRBD1 (5 bases). Trimming took off 0 bases at V and 7 bases at J, with 9 bases between the two ends. The CDR3 has 14 amino acids. Germline values: CDR1 LGHNA, CDR2 YSLEER. CDR3 nucleotide sequence: TGCGCCAGCAGCCAAGATATAAGGGGCGGGGAGCTGTTTTTT. Encoded protein: CASSQDIRGGELFF.

V is TRBV29-1 and J is TRBJ1-1, with TRBD1 as a possible D gene (5 bases). This CDR3 contains 11 residues. The V end lost 6 bases, the J end lost 4 bases, and 9 bases lay between the germline ends. The V gene's germline CDR1 is SQVTM and CDR2 ANQGSEA. CDR3 loop: CSVRDSTEAFF. The CDR3 nucleotides are TGCAGCGTACGGGACTCCACTGAAGCTTTCTTT.

The chain joins TRBV5-5 to TRBJ2-7; 8 bases are shared with TRBD1. V shed 0 bases and J 6 bases; nucleotides not matched to a gene: 5. The CDR3 is 14 residues long. Germline V gene sequence: CDR1 SGHKS, CDR2 YYEKEE (reference sequence). The CDR3 DNA is TGTGCCAGCAGCTTGGCAGGGGGCAAGAGCGAGCAGTACTTC. This encodes CASSLAGGKSEQYF. Using reference TRBV5-5 and TRBJ2-7 for the parts outside the CDR3, the full variable domain is DAGVTQSPTHLIKTRGQQVTLRCSPISGHKSVSWYQQVLGQGPQFIFQYYEKEERGRGNFPDRFSARQFPNYSSELNVNALLLGDSALYLCASSLAGGKSEQYFGPGTRLTVT.

The CDR3 protein is CASSTSLAGRYEQYF. CDR3 DNA sequence: TGTGCCAGCAGCACCAGTCTAGCGGGACGGTACGAGCAGTACTTC. The genes are TRBV6-5 and TRBJ2-7; 9 nucleotides match TRBD2. Per germline, CDR1 MNHEY and CDR2 SVGAGI. This CDR3 contains 15 residues. V lost 6 bases to trimming and J lost 4 bases; unmatched junction nucleotides: 10.

The chain carries TRBV6-6 and TRBJ1-3; D ambiguous. V was pared by 0 bases and J by 0 bases, with 3 bases between. The CDR3 totals 14 residues. Germline CDR1 MNHNY, CDR2 SVGAGI (reference sequence). This CDR3 is CASSYSRSGNTIYF. CDR3 nucleotides: TGTGCCAGCAGTTACTCCCGCTCTGGAAACACCATATATTTT.

The gene calls are TRBV9 and TRBJ2-3; TRBD2 aligns across 10 bases. With V trimmed by 0 bases and J by 6 bases, 4 bases remained unmatched. From germline, CDR1 is SGDLS and CDR2 YYNGEE. CDR3 length: 15 residues. CDR3 region: CASSVASGGTDTQYF. Here the CDR3 DNA reads TGTGCCAGCAGCGTAGCTAGCGGGGGAACCGATACGCAGTATTTT.

J is TRBJ2-2 and V is TRBV9; 10 bases align to TRBD2. The CDR3 is 16 residues long. Trimming removed 0 bases from V and 1 base from J; junction bases left unmatched: 0. Germline loops: CDR1 SGDLS, CDR2 YYNGEE. CDR3: CASSVGLAGNTGELFF. Here the CDR3 DNA reads TGTGCCAGCAGCGTAGGACTAGCGGGGAACACCGGGGAGCTGTTTTTT.

A few counts support this clone. V gene TRBV6-6 combines with J gene TRBJ2-3, with TRBD1 matching over 10 bases. The V gene end was trimmed by 2 bases and the J gene end by 4 bases; junction bases not matched to a gene: 3. The CDR3 spans 15 residues. CDR1 MNHNY and CDR2 SVGAGI come from the germline V gene (reference sequence). The CDR3 DNA sequence: TGTGCCAGCAGTTACGGGACAGGGGACGCAGATACGCAGTATTTT. Its translation is CASSYGTGDADTQYF.

V is TRBV10-3 and J is TRBJ1-2; 7 bases are shared with TRBD1. This CDR3 has 18 residues. Germline V lookup: CDR1 ENHRY, CDR2 SYGVKD. The ends lost 2 bases at V and 4 bases at J; junction bases unmatched: 16. DNA of the CDR3: TGTGCCATCAGTGAGCCACAGGGGAAAGGGTCTATTCTCTATGGCTACACCTTC. Translation gives CAISEPQGKGSILYGYTF.

The V gene is TRBV12-5, the J gene TRBJ2-1; the match to TRBD2 covers 9 bases. After removal of 4 bases from V and 4 bases from J, the junction contained 5 bases not matched to a gene. Germline CDR1 and CDR2: LGHNT and FRNRAP. This CDR3 spans 15 amino acids. The CDR3 DNA sequence: TGTGCTAGTGGTTCCGGGACTAGCCCTTACAATGAGCAGTTCTTC. The encoded protein is CASGSGTSPYNEQFF.

V usage is TRBV5-1 and J usage is TRBJ1-1, with D unresolved. This CDR3 has 11 amino acids. Between the trimmed V and J ends, which lost 2 bases and 7 bases, there was a span of 6 bases. CDR1 and CDR2 (germline): SGHRS, YFSETQ. CDR3 in amino acids: CASSFYGEAFF. DNA for the CDR3: TGCGCCAGCAGCTTCTACGGTGAAGCTTTCTTT.

V is TRBV18 and J is TRBJ1-1, with 10 bases matching TRBD1. V dropped 3 bases and J dropped 6; count of bases not matched to a gene: 7. This CDR3 is built from 15 residues. Germline CDR1 KGHSH, CDR2 LQKENI. The CDR3 protein is CASSPGQGVFAEAFF. The CDR3, as DNA: TGTGCCAGCTCACCCGGACAGGGGGTTTTTGCTGAAGCTTTCTTT.

The genes are TRBV4-2 and TRBJ2-2, with 10 bases fitting TRBD2. V was pared by 2 bases and J by 4 bases, with 10 bases of the junction left unmatched. The CDR3 loop spans 18 amino acids. Germline values: CDR1 LGHNA, CDR2 YNFKEQ. This chain's CDR3 is CASSQRVTSGDLTGELFF. Written as DNA, the CDR3 is TGTGCCAGCAGCCAACGGGTCACTAGCGGGGATCTCACCGGGGAGCTGTTTTTT.

This clone has just a few counts. The chain links TRBV5-6 to TRBJ2-2; 7 bases are shared with TRBD2. With V trimmed by 2 bases and J by 4 bases, 5 bases remained unmatched. In germline, CDR1 is SGHDT, CDR2 YYEEEE. This CDR3 is 15 amino acids long. CDR3 sequence: CASSFAGRTTGELFF. CDR3 DNA sequence: TGTGCCAGCAGCTTTGCCGGGAGGACCACCGGGGAGCTGTTTTTT.

This clone occurred a few times. The chain uses TRBV9 and TRBJ1-5, with a weak D call TRBD1 (6 bases). This CDR3 region has 15 residues. Per germline, CDR1 SGDLS and CDR2 YYNGEE. Between the trimmed V and J ends, which lost 5 bases and 5 bases, there was a span of 17 bases. Here the CDR3 DNA reads TGTGCCAGCAGTCAAAGGGGGGGGCTAGATCAGCCCCAGCATTTT. The encoded protein is CASSQRGGLDQPQHF.

The V gene is TRBV7-9, the J gene TRBJ1-1, with 11 nucleotides matching TRBD1. J gave up 4 bases and V 4 bases, and 11 bases lay outside the gene matches. Germline CDR1 is SEHNR and CDR2 is FQNEAQ (reference sequence). This CDR3 spans 17 amino acids. CDR3 amino acids: CASSSGQGATRGTEAFF. The CDR3, as DNA: TGTGCCAGCAGCTCAGGACAGGGGGCGACGCGGGGCACTGAAGCTTTCTTT.

The chain employs TRBV2 and TRBJ2-3, with 10 nucleotides matching TRBD2. Germline values: CDR1 SNHLY, CDR2 FYNNEI. This CDR3 region has 15 residues. The ends lost 6 bases at V and 3 bases at J; junction bases unmatched: 6. DNA for the CDR3: TGTGCCAGCAGAGGACTAGCGGTGTTGACAGATACGCAGTATTTT. Its translation is CASRGLAVLTDTQYF. Using reference TRBV2 and TRBJ2-3 for the parts outside the CDR3, the full variable domain is EPEVTQTPSHQVTQMGQEVILRCVPISNHLYFYWYRQILGQKVEFLVSFYNNEISEKSEIFDDQFSVERPDGSNFTLKIRSTKLEDSAMYFCASRGLAVLTDTQYFGPGTRLTVL.